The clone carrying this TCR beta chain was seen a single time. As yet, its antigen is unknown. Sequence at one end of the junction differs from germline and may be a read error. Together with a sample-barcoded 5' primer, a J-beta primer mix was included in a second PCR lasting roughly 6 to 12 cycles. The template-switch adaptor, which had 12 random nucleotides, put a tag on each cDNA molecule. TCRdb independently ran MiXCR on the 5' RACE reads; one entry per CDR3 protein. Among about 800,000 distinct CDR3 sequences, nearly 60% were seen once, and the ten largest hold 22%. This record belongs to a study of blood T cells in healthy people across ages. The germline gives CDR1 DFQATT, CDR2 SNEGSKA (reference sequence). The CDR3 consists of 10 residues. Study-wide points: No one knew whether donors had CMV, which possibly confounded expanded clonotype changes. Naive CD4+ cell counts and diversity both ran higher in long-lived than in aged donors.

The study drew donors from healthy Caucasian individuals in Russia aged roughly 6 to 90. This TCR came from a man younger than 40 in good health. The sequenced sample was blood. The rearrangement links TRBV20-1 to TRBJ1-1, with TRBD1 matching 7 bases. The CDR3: CSAGGREDFF. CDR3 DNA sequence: TGCAGTGCAGGGGGCCGGGAAGATTTCTTT.